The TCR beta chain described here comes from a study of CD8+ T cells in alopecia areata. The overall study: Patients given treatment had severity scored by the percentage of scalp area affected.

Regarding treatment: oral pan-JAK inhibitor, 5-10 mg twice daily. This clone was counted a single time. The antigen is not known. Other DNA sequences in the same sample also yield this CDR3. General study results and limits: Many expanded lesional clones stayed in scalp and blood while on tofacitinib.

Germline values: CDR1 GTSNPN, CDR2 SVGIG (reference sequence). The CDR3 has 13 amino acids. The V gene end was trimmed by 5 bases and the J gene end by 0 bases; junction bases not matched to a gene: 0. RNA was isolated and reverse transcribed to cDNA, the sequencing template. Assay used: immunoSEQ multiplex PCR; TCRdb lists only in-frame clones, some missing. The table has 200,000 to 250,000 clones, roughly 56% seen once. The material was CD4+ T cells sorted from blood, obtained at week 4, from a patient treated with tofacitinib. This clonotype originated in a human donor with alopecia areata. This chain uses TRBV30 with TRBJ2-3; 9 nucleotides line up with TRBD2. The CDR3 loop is CAWAGGSTDTQYF. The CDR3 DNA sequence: TGTGCCTGGGCGGGGGGGAGCACAGATACGCAGTATTTT.